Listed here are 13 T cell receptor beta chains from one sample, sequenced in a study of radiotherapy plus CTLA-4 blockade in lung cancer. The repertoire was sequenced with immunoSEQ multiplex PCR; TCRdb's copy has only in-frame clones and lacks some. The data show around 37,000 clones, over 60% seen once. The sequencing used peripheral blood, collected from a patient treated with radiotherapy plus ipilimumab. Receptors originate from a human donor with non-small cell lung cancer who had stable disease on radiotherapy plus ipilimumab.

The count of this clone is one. Here the CDR3 reads CASTGFHEQYF. The CDR3 bases are TGTGCCAGCACCGGGTTCCACGAGCAGTACTTC. The rearrangement links TRBV2 to TRBJ2-7, with D unclear. V gave up 7 bases and J gave up 5 bases, with 9 bases separating them. The CDR3 has 11 amino acids. Germline CDR1 reads SNHLY; CDR2 reads FYNNEI.

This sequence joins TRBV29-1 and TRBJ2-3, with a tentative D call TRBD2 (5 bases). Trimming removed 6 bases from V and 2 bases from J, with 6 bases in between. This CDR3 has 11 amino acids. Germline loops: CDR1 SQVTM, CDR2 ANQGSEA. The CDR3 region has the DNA TGCAGCGTCGGGGACACAGATACGCAGTATTTT. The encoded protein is CSVGDTDTQYF.

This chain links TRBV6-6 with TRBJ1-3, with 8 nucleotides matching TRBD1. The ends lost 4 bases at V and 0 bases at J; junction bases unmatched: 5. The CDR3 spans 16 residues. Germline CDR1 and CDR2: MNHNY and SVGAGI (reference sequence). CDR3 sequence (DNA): TGTGCCAGCAGTTTTCGACAGGGGAGCTCTGGAAACACCATATATTTT. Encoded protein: CASSFRQGSSGNTIYF.

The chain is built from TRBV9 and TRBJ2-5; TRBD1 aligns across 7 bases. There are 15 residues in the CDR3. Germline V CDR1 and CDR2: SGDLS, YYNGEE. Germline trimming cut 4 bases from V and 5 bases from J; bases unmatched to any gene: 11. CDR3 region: CASSPHRGFQETQYF. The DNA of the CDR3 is TGTGCCAGCAGCCCTCACAGGGGATTTCAGGAGACCCAGTACTTC.

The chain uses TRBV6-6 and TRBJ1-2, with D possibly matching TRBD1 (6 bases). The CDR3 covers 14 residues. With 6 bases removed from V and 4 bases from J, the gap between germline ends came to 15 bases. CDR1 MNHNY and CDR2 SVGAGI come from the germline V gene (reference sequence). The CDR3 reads CASRRDQGIYGYTF. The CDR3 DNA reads TGTGCCAGCAGGAGGGACCAGGGGATCTATGGCTACACCTTC.

The CDR3 DNA sequence: TGTGCCACCAGCAGAGATCTCCAAGAGACCCAGTACTTC. This codes for CATSRDLQETQYF. This chain joins TRBV15 and TRBJ2-5; no clear D gene. V gave up 0 bases and J gave up 1 base, with 3 bases separating them. The germline gives CDR1 LNHNV, CDR2 YYDKDF (reference sequence). The CDR3 totals 13 residues.

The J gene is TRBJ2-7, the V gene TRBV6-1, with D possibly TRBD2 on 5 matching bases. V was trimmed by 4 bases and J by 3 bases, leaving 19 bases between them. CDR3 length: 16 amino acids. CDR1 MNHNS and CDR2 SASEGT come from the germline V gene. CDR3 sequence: CASSVNFSGGSYEQYF. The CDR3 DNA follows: TGTGCCAGCAGTGTGAACTTTTCGGGTGGGAGCTACGAGCAGTACTTC.

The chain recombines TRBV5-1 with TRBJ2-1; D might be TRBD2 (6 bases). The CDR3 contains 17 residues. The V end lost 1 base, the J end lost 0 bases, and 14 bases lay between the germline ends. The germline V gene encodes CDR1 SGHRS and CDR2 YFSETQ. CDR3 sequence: CASSLMGGINSYNEQFF. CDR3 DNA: TGCGCCAGCAGCTTGATGGGAGGTATTAACTCCTACAATGAGCAGTTCTTC.

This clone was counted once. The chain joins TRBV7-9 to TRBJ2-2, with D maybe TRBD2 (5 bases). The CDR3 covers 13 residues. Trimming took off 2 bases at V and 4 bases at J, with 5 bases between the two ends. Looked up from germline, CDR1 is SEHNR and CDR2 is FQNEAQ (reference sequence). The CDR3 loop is CASSLRGTGELFF. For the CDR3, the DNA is TGTGCCAGCAGCTTACGGGGCACCGGGGAGCTGTTTTTT.

The DNA for the CDR3 is TGCGCCAGCAGCACCCAGGGACAGGGGGTGGGCTACACCTTC. It translates to CASSTQGQGVGYTF. This chain uses TRBV5-1 with TRBJ1-2, with TRBD1 matching 11 bases. Germline loops: CDR1 SGHRS, CDR2 YFSETQ. This CDR3 has 14 amino acids. The V and J ends lost 4 bases and 8 bases, in that order; junction bases with no gene match: 7.

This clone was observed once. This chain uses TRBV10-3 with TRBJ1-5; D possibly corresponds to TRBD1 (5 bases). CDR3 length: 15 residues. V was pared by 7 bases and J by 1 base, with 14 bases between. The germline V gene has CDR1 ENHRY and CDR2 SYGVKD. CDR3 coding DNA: TGTGCCATCACTGCGGACATTTCGAGCAATCAGCCCCAGCATTTT. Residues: CAITADISSNQPQHF.

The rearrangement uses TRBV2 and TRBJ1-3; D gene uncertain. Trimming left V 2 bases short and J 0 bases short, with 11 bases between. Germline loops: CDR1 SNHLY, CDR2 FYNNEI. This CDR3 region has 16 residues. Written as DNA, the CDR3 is TGTGCCAGCAGTGAACGCCAGGCCCCCTCTGGAAACACCATATATTTT. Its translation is CASSERQAPSGNTIYF.

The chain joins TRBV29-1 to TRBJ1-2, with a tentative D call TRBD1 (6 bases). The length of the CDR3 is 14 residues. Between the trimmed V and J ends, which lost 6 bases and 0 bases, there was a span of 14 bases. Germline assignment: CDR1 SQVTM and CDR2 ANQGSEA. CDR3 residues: CSVGDRTSNYGYTF. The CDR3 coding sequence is TGCAGCGTCGGCGACAGGACATCTAACTATGGCTACACCTTC.